This is a list of T cell receptor beta chains from one sample in a study of OX40 agonist ivuxolimab in advanced cancers. Using immunoSEQ multiplex PCR, the repertoire was profiled, and TCRdb retains in-frame clones only, with some absent. The sample lists tens of thousands of clones, roughly 93% occurring once. This specimen consisted of CD4+ or CD8+ T cells sorted from blood, obtained in a trial of the OX40 agonist ivuxolimab. Source of these receptors: an adult with an advanced solid tumor such as melanoma, head and neck, liver or kidney cancer. CDR3s include the opening cysteine and the closing phenylalanine or tryptophan. The D gene is left open where the match is weak. Some rows mark clone size as missing; the rest say once, few, many or name a class of expanded clone.

CDR3nt: TGTGCCAGCAGCCGAGACAGGGGGTACTACAATGAGCAGTTCTTC
CDR3aa: CASSRDRGYYNEQFF
v_gene: TRBV6-6
abundance: .
j_gene: TRBJ2-1
d_gene: TRBD1

CDR3nt: TGTGCCAGTAGTCCCGGGGGAGGGTACTTCTATGGCTACACCTTC
CDR3aa: CASSPGGGYFYGYTF
v_gene: TRBV19
abundance: .
j_gene: TRBJ1-2
d_gene: .

CDR3nt: TGTGCCAGCAGTGGGTGGACTGAATCCTCTGGAAACACCATATATTTT
CDR3aa: CASSGWTESSGNTIYF
v_gene: TRBV6-1
abundance: .
j_gene: TRBJ1-3
d_gene: .

CDR3nt: TGCGCCAGCAGCACCAATATACACCAGCCCCAGCATTTT
CDR3aa: CASSTNIHQPQHF
v_gene: TRBV10-2
abundance: .
j_gene: TRBJ1-5
d_gene: .

CDR3nt: TGTGCCTGGACTCCCCCAGCGGGGTCCTACGAGCAGTACTTC
CDR3aa: CAWTPPAGSYEQYF
v_gene: TRBV30
abundance: .
j_gene: TRBJ2-7
d_gene: TRBD2

CDR3nt: TGTGCCAGCAGCGTAATGGGGAACACTGAAGCTTTCTTT
CDR3aa: CASSVMGNTEAFF
v_gene: TRBV9
abundance: .
j_gene: TRBJ1-1
d_gene: .

CDR3nt: TGTGCCATCAGTGAGCGGGGGCCTCGAACCTACGAGCAGTACTTC
CDR3aa: CAISERGPRTYEQYF
v_gene: TRBV10-3
abundance: .
j_gene: TRBJ2-7
d_gene: .

CDR3nt: TGTGCCAGCAGCGACCGGACAAGTGAAGCTTTCTTT
CDR3aa: CASSDRTSEAFF
v_gene: TRBV7-3
abundance: .
j_gene: TRBJ1-1
d_gene: .

CDR3nt: TGTGCCAGTAGTACTGATAGCGGGCCAACCTACGAGCAGTACTTC
CDR3aa: CASSTDSGPTYEQYF
v_gene: TRBV19
abundance: .
j_gene: TRBJ2-7
d_gene: TRBD2

CDR3nt: TGCAGCGTTGATCTTGGACAGGGGCACACTGAAGCTTTCTTT
CDR3aa: CSVDLGQGHTEAFF
v_gene: TRBV29-1
abundance: .
j_gene: TRBJ1-1
d_gene: TRBD1

CDR3nt: TGTGCCAGCAGCCCGCCCCAGGACAGGGATCGCGAGCAGTACTTC
CDR3aa: CASSPPQDRDREQYF
v_gene: TRBV7-9
abundance: once
j_gene: TRBJ2-7
d_gene: TRBD1

CDR3nt: TGTGCCAGCAAACCGGGACTAGCGGGACGGGGTGAGCAGTTCTTC
CDR3aa: CASKPGLAGRGEQFF
v_gene: TRBV27
abundance: once
j_gene: TRBJ2-1
d_gene: TRBD2

CDR3nt: TGTGCCAGCAGCTTAGGACGAACCTATGGCTACACCTTC
CDR3aa: CASSLGRTYGYTF
v_gene: TRBV7-9
abundance: .
j_gene: TRBJ1-2
d_gene: .

CDR3nt: TGTGCCAGCAGCTTGGAGGGTTTAAACTACGAGCAGTACTTC
CDR3aa: CASSLEGLNYEQYF
v_gene: TRBV5-6
abundance: .
j_gene: TRBJ2-7
d_gene: .

CDR3nt: TGCGCCAGCAGCCGAGGGACTTTCATCCTTGAGCAGTTCTTC
CDR3aa: CASSRGTFILEQFF
v_gene: TRBV4-3
abundance: .
j_gene: TRBJ2-1
d_gene: .

CDR3nt: TGTGCCAGCAGCCAAGTAGGACTCGCGGGATTAGAGACAGATACGCAGTATTTT
CDR3aa: CASSQVGLAGLETDTQYF
v_gene: TRBV4-2
abundance: .
j_gene: TRBJ2-3
d_gene: .

CDR3nt: TGTGCCAGCAGTTTAGCCCAGGGTTCCTATGGCTACACCTTC
CDR3aa: CASSLAQGSYGYTF
v_gene: TRBV28
abundance: .
j_gene: TRBJ1-2
d_gene: .

CDR3nt: TGTGCCAGCAGCGACCCAATTACCGGGACAGTCACCGGGGAGCTGTTTTTT
CDR3aa: CASSDPITGTVTGELFF
v_gene: TRBV9
abundance: .
j_gene: TRBJ2-2
d_gene: TRBD1

CDR3nt: TGTGCCAGCAGCCTTCAGGACGGACCGAACACCGGGGAGCTGTTTTTT
CDR3aa: CASSLQDGPNTGELFF
v_gene: TRBV27
abundance: .
j_gene: TRBJ2-2
d_gene: .

CDR3nt: TGTGCCAGCAGCTTCCTGACAGGGTGGGACAATGAGCAGTTCTTC
CDR3aa: CASSFLTGWDNEQFF
v_gene: TRBV7-2
abundance: .
j_gene: TRBJ2-1
d_gene: TRBD1

CDR3nt: TGTGCCAGCATCGGACCCGGACAGCGCGAAGCTTTCTTT
CDR3aa: CASIGPGQREAFF
v_gene: TRBV5-4
abundance: .
j_gene: TRBJ1-1
d_gene: .

CDR3nt: TGTGCCAGTAGTTCCGGGACATATACGCAGTATTTT
CDR3aa: CASSSGTYTQYF
v_gene: TRBV19
abundance: .
j_gene: TRBJ2-3
d_gene: .

CDR3nt: TGTGCCAGCAGCCAAGATTGGGCAGGGGGCTTTACTGAAGCTTTCTTT
CDR3aa: CASSQDWAGGFTEAFF
v_gene: TRBV14
abundance: .
j_gene: TRBJ1-1
d_gene: TRBD1